A single sample is the source of the 16 T cell receptor beta chains below, sequenced in a study of OX40 agonist ivuxolimab in advanced cancers. Here immunoSEQ multiplex PCR was the method, and the copy in TCRdb shows in-frame clones only, minus some. The sample comprises 100,000 to 130,000 clones, less than 95% of which are singletons, and roughly 0.61% rests with the top ten. The source was CD4+ or CD8+ T cells sorted from blood, collected in a trial of the OX40 agonist ivuxolimab. These receptors came from an adult with an advanced solid tumor such as melanoma, head and neck, liver or kidney cancer.

The chain links TRBV19 to TRBJ1-4; D might be TRBD1 (6 bases). This CDR3 is built from 14 residues. Germline V gene sequence: CDR1 LNHDA, CDR2 SQIVND (reference sequence). The V end lost 1 base, the J end lost 5 bases, and 8 bases lay between the germline ends. As DNA, the CDR3 is TGTGCCAGTAGTATAGGGGGACAAAATGAAAAACTGTTTTTT. This sequence encodes CASSIGGQNEKLFF.

The rearrangement joins TRBV30 to TRBJ1-1; TRBD1 matches at 12 bases. CDR1 is GTSNPN, CDR2 SVGIG, per germline (reference sequence). This CDR3 region has 16 residues. The junction had 9 bases not matched to a gene; V was cut back by 0 bases and J by 7 bases. The CDR3 is CAWSVPPGQGAVEAFF. CDR3 nucleotides: TGTGCCTGGAGTGTACCCCCGGGACAGGGGGCGGTTGAAGCTTTCTTT.

The V call is TRBV9, the J call TRBJ2-7, with 11 bases lining up with TRBD2. The CDR3 is 15 amino acids. In germline, CDR1 is SGDLS, CDR2 YYNGEE. The V gene end was trimmed by 4 bases and the J gene end by 2 bases; junction bases not matched to a gene: 5. The CDR3 loop is CASSLGLAETYEQYF. The CDR3 coding sequence is TGTGCCAGCAGCTTGGGACTAGCGGAGACCTACGAGCAGTACTTC.

This clone showed up just once. The chain carries TRBV6-5 and TRBJ2-7; a weak D match, TRBD1 (5 bases). This CDR3 is 14 amino acids long. V lost 0 bases, J lost 5 bases, and 11 bases lay in between. CDR1 MNHEY and CDR2 SVGAGI come from the germline V gene. In DNA form, the CDR3 reads TGTGCCAGCAGTTACTCGATTCAGGGCCACGAGCAGTACTTC. It specifies CASSYSIQGHEQYF.

This chain links TRBV7-3 with TRBJ2-2; 12 bases line up with TRBD2. With 5 bases clipped from V and 5 bases from J, the junction kept 6 bases outside the gene matches. The CDR3 loop spans 16 amino acids. Germline CDR1 reads SGHTA; CDR2 reads FQGTGA. The CDR3 reads CASSTSGTSGTGELFF. As DNA, the CDR3 is TGTGCCAGCAGCACCTCCGGGACTAGCGGGACCGGGGAGCTGTTTTTT.

This clone has only one observation. J is TRBJ2-2 and V is TRBV2; TRBD2 is a possible D gene (5 bases). The CDR3 has 15 residues. V was shortened by 4 bases and J by 4 bases, with 13 bases between the two germline ends. Germline CDR1 SNHLY, CDR2 FYNNEI. The CDR3 spells CASSVLLAGTGELFF. CDR3 nucleotide sequence: TGTGCCAGCAGTGTCCTTCTTGCGGGCACCGGGGAGCTGTTTTTT.

The chain employs TRBV6-1 and TRBJ1-2, with D perhaps TRBD1 (5 bases). This CDR3 contains 13 residues. CDR1 MNHNS and CDR2 SASEGT come from the germline V gene. Trimming cost V 2 bases and J 7 bases, with 11 bases left between them. This CDR3 reads CASSEWIGGGYTF. The DNA of the CDR3 is TGTGCCAGCAGTGAATGGATTGGGGGTGGCTACACCTTC.

The chain combines TRBV28 with TRBJ2-3; 8 bases line up with TRBD2. CDR1 MDHEN and CDR2 SYDVKM come from the germline V gene. Trimming took 3 bases from V and 5 from J; bases not matched to a gene: 10. This CDR3 contains 16 residues. The CDR3 DNA reads TGTGCCAGCAGTTTGCCCCGGGGGGGGGCCGGAGATACGCAGTATTTT. It yields the protein CASSLPRGGAGDTQYF.

This sequence joins TRBV5-1 and TRBJ2-1; D remains unclear. Germline loops: CDR1 SGHRS, CDR2 YFSETQ. There are 15 residues in the CDR3. Trimming shortened V by 4 bases and J by 0 bases, and 11 bases separated the two germline ends. Written as DNA, the CDR3 is TGCGCCAGCAGCCGGGCCCTGAGCTCCTACAATGAGCAGTTCTTC. Translation gives CASSRALSSYNEQFF.

This clone has only one observation. The genes are TRBV6-5 and TRBJ2-5; D possibly matches TRBD1 or TRBD2 (5 bases each). Trimming took 0 bases from V and 3 from J, leaving 11 bases between them. CDR1 is MNHEY, CDR2 SVGAGI, per germline. The CDR3 is 15 amino acids. The CDR3 DNA sequence: TGTGCCAGCAGTTACTCGGGTAGAGGGGAAGAGACCCAGTACTTC. This sequence encodes CASSYSGRGEETQYF.

This chain uses TRBV7-2 with TRBJ2-7; 7 bases line up with TRBD1. CDR1 and CDR2 from the germline V gene are SGHTA and FQGNSA. Trimming took 5 bases from V and 2 from J; bases not matched to a gene: 3. The CDR3 is made up of 13 amino acids. The CDR3 protein is CASSRTGPYEQYF. The CDR3 nucleotides are TGTGCCAGCAGCCGGACAGGACCCTACGAGCAGTACTTC. Filled out from reference TRBV7-2 and TRBJ2-7, the complete variable domain reads GAGVSQSPSNKVTEKGKDVELRCDPISGHTALYWYRQSLGQGLEFLIYFQGNSAPDKSGLPSDRFSAERTGGSVSTLTIQRTQQEDSAVYLCASSRTGPYEQYFGPGTRLTVT.

The rearrangement uses TRBV19 and TRBJ1-5, with a tentative D call TRBD1 (6 bases). This CDR3 contains 15 residues. V lost 6 bases and J 2 bases, leaving 14 bases between the germline ends. In germline, CDR1 is LNHDA, CDR2 SQIVND (reference sequence). CDR3: CASRTTGLGNQPQHF. The CDR3, as DNA: TGTGCCAGTAGGACTACAGGGCTAGGCAATCAGCCCCAGCATTTT. Full variable domain (missing parts from reference TRBV19 and TRBJ1-5): DGGITQSPKYLFRKEGQNVTLSCEQNLNHDAMYWYRQDPGQGLRLIYYSQIVNDFQKGDIAEGYSVSREKKESFPLTVTSAQKNPTAFYLCASRTTGLGNQPQHFGDGTRLSIL.

The chain joins TRBV7-9 to TRBJ2-5; 7 nucleotides align to TRBD2. J gave up 6 bases and V 7 bases, and 8 bases lay outside the gene matches. The CDR3 totals 13 residues. The V gene's germline CDR1 is SEHNR and CDR2 FQNEAQ (reference sequence). The CDR3 loop reads CASNEGGTKTQYF. The DNA of the CDR3 is TGTGCCAGCAACGAGGGAGGGACGAAGACCCAGTACTTC.

This clone has only one observation. The rearrangement links TRBV6-1 to TRBJ1-1; a possible D gene is TRBD1 (6 bases). V was clipped by 0 bases and J by 5 bases, with 13 bases between them. The CDR3 extends over 15 amino acids. Germline V lookup: CDR1 MNHNS, CDR2 SASEGT. This CDR3 reads CASSEAWGLGTEAFF. In nucleotides, the CDR3 is TGTGCCAGCAGTGAAGCGTGGGGGCTGGGAACTGAAGCTTTCTTT.

The V gene is TRBV27, the J gene TRBJ1-4; D is possibly TRBD1 (5 bases). Germline V lookup: CDR1 MNHEY, CDR2 SMNVEV (reference sequence). The CDR3 is 14 amino acids. Between the trimmed V and J ends, which lost 5 bases and 8 bases, there was a span of 15 bases. CDR3 nucleotides: TGTGCCAGCAGTCCCAGCAGGGTTGGGGAAAAACTGTTTTTT. Translating gives CASSPSRVGEKLFF.

The CDR3 nucleotides read TGTGCCAGCAGCCTAACTGGCGGGCCGACCGGGGAGCTGTTTTTT. Translating gives CASSLTGGPTGELFF. The gene calls are TRBV9 and TRBJ2-2; possibly TRBD2 for D (5 bases). This CDR3 is 15 amino acids long. Germline V lookup: CDR1 SGDLS, CDR2 YYNGEE. V lost 4 bases, J lost 5 bases, and 15 bases lay in between.